This TCR beta chain is from a study of blood T cells in healthy people across ages. Germline loops: CDR1 DFQATT, CDR2 SNEGSKA (reference sequence). The CDR3 is 13 amino acids. V was pared by 3 bases and J by 1 base, with 9 bases between. PCR was performed a second time for about 7 to 12 cycles using a sample-barcoded 5' primer and a J-beta primer mix. TCRdb re-derived calls from the 5' RACE reads in MiXCR, one entry per CDR3 protein. The table has around 1.1 million distinct CDR3 sequences, 35% to 40% seen once. This receptor was identified in a man in his late teens or twenties in good health. Sequenced input: blood. The chain links TRBV20-1 to TRBJ1-1; unclear D gene. The CDR3 DNA reads TGCAGTGCTAGTTTGCCAACGAACACTGAAGCTTTCTTT. Amino acids: CSASLPTNTEAFF.